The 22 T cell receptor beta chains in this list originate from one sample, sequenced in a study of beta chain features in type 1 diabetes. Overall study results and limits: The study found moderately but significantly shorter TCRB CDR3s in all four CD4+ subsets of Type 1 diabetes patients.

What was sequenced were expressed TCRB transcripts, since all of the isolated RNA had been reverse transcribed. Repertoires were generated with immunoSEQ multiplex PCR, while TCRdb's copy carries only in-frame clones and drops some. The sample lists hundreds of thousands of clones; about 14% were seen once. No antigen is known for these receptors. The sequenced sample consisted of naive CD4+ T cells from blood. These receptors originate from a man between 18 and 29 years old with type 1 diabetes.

The CDR3 sequence is CASSIGQAGLNEQFF. The CDR3 DNA follows: TGTGCCAGTAGTATAGGGCAGGCTGGGCTGAATGAGCAGTTCTTC. The V and J genes are TRBV19 and TRBJ2-1; D gene uncertain. The V and J ends lost 1 base and 7 bases respectively, with 14 bases between them. The germline CDR1 and CDR2 sequences are LNHDA and SQIVND (reference sequence). The CDR3 sequence is 15 residues long.

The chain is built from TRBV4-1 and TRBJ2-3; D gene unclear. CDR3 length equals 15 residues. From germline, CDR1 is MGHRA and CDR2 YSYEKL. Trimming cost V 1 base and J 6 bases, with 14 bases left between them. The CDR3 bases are TGCGCCAGCAGCCAAGTCTGGAGTACAGATGATACGCAGTATTTT. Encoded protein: CASSQVWSTDDTQYF.

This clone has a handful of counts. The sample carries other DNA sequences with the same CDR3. The CDR3 nucleotides read TGTGCCTGGAGTCCGGGCGGGGAGCTGTTTTTT. Translating it yields CAWSPGGELFF. J is TRBJ2-2 and V is TRBV30, with D hard to call. V gave up 2 bases and J gave up 7 bases, with 5 bases separating them. CDR1 and CDR2 from the germline V gene are GTSNPN and SVGIG (reference sequence). The CDR3 has 11 residues.

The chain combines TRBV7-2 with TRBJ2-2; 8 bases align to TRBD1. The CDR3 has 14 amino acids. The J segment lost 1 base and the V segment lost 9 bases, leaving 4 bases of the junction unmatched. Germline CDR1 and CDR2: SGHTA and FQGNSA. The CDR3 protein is CASTGGLNTGELFF. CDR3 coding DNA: TGTGCCAGTACAGGGGGGTTGAACACCGGGGAGCTGTTTTTT.

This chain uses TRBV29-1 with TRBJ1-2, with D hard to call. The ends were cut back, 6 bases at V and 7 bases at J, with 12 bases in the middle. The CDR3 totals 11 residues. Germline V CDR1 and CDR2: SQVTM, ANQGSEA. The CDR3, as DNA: TGCAGCGTCGATAGAGGCCGTGGCTACACCTTC. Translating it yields CSVDRGRGYTF.

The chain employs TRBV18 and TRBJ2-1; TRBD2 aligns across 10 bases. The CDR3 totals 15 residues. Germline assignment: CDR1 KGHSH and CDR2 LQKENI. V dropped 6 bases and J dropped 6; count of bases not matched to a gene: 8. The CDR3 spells CASSPLAGVRNEQFF. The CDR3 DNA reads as TGTGCCAGCTCGCCTCTAGCGGGAGTACGCAATGAGCAGTTCTTC. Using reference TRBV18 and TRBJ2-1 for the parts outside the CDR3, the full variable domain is NAGVMQNPRHLVRRRGQEARLRCSPMKGHSHVYWYRQLPEEGLKFMVYLQKENIIDESGMPKERFSAEFPKEGPSILRIQQVVRGDSAAYFCASSPLAGVRNEQFFGPGTRLTVL.

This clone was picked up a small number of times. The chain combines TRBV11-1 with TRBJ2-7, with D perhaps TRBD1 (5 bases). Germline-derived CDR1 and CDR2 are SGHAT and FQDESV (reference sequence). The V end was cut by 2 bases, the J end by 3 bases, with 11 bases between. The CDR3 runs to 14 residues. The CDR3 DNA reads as TGTGCCAGCAGCTTACAGGGTGTAGGCTACGAGCAGTACTTC. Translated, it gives CASSLQGVGYEQYF.

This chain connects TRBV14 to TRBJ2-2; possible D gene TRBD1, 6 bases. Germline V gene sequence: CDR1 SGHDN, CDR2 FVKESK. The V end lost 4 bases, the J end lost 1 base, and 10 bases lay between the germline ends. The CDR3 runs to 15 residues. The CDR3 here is CASSPQGGNTGELFF. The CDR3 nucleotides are TGTGCCAGCAGCCCACAAGGGGGGAACACCGGGGAGCTGTTTTTT.

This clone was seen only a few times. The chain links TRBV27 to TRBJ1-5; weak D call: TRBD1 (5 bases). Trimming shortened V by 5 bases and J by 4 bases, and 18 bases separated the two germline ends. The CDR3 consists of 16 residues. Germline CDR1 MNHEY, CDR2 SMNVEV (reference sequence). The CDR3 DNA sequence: TGTGCCAGCAGTCTCCCCCTGTGGACAAATAATCAGCCCCAGCATTTT. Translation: CASSLPLWTNNQPQHF.

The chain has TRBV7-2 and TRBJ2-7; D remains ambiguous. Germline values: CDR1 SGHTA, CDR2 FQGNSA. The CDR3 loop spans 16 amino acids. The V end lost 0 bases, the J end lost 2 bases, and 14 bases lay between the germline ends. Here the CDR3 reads CASSLASSDFAYEQYF. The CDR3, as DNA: TGTGCCAGCAGCTTAGCAAGCAGCGATTTTGCCTACGAGCAGTACTTC.

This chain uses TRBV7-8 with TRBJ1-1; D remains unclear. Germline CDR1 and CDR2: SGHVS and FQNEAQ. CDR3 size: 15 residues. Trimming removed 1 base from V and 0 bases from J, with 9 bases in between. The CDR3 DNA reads TGTGCCAGCAGCTTAGTTGGGGTCATGAACACTGAAGCTTTCTTT. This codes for CASSLVGVMNTEAFF.

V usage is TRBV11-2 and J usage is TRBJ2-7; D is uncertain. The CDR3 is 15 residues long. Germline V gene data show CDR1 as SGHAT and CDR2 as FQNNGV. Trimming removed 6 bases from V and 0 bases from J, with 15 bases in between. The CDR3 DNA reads TGTGCCAGCAGTCCCCCGCTGGCCAACTCCTACGAGCAGTACTTC. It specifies CASSPPLANSYEQYF.

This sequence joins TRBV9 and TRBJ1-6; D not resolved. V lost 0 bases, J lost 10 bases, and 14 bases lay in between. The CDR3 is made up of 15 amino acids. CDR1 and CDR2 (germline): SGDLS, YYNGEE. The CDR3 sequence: CASSVGDSRGSPLHF. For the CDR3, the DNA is TGTGCCAGCAGCGTAGGCGACTCCCGGGGATCACCCCTCCACTTT. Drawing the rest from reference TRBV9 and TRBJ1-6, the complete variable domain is DSGVTQTPKHLITATGQRVTLRCSPRSGDLSVYWYQQSLDQGLQFLIQYYNGEERAKGNILERFSAQQFPDLHSELNLSSLELGDSALYFCASSVGDSRGSPLHFGNGTRLTVT.

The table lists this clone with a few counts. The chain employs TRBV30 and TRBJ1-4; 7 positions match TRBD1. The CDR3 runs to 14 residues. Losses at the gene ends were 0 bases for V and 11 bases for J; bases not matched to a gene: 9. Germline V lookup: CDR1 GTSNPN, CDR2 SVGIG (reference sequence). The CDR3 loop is CAWSVQTGLRKLFF. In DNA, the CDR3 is TGTGCCTGGAGTGTACAGACAGGGTTGCGGAAACTGTTTTTT.

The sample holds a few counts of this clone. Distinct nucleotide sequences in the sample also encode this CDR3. The CDR3 bases are TGCAGCGTCGCCGGGACGGCGAACACCGGGGAGCTGTTTTTT. This translates into CSVAGTANTGELFF. The rearrangement uses TRBV29-1 and TRBJ2-2, with D possibly being TRBD1 or TRBD2 (5 bases each). Germline V gives CDR1 SQVTM, CDR2 ANQGSEA. V was pared by 6 bases and J by 0 bases, with 11 bases between. This CDR3 spans 14 amino acids.

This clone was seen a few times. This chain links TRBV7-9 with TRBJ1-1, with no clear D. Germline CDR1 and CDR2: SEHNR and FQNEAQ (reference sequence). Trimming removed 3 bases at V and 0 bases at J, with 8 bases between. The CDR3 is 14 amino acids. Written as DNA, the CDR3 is TGTGCCAGCAGCTTGACGACTGTGAACACTGAAGCTTTCTTT. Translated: CASSLTTVNTEAFF.

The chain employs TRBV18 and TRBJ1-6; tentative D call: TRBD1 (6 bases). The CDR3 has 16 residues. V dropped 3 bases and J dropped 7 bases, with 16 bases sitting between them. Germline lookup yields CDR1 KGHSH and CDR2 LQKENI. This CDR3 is CASSPRGLPTNSPLHF. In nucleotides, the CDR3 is TGTGCCAGCTCACCCAGGGGCTTACCGACCAATTCACCCCTCCACTTT.

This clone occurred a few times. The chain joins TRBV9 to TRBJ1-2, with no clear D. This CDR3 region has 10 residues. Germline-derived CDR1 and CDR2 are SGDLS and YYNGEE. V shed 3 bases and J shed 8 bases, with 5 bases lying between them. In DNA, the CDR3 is TGTGCCAGCAGCGGTAGAGGCTACACCTTC. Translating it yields CASSGRGYTF.

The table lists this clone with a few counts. The CDR3 sequence is CASSEGRGPGDEQYF. The CDR3 DNA sequence: TGTGCCAGCAGTGAAGGGAGGGGTCCGGGCGACGAGCAGTACTTC. The rearrangement uses TRBV25-1 and TRBJ2-5; 7 bases are shared with TRBD2. Near its end, the DNA agrees better with TRBJ2-7, so the J call may be wrong. The CDR3 contains 15 residues. Germline V gene data show CDR1 as MGHDK and CDR2 as SYGVNS.

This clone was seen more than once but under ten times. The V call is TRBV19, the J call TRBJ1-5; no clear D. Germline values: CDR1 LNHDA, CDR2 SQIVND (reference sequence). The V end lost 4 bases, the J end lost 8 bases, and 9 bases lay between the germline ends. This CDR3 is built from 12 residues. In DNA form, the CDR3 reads TGTGCCAGTAGTACGGACCTCAAGCCCCAGCATTTT. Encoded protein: CASSTDLKPQHF. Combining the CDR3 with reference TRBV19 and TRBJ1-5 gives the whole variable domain DGGITQSPKYLFRKEGQNVTLSCEQNLNHDAMYWYRQDPGQGLRLIYYSQIVNDFQKGDIAEGYSVSREKKESFPLTVTSAQKNPTAFYLCASSTDLKPQHFGDGTRLSIL.

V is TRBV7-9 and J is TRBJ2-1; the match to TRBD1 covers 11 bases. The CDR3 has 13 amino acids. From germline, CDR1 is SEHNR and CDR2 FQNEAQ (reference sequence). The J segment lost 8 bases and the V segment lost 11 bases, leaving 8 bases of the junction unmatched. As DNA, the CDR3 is TGTGCCTGGACAGGGGGCTCTATGGATGAGCAGTTCTTC. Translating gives CAWTGGSMDEQFF.

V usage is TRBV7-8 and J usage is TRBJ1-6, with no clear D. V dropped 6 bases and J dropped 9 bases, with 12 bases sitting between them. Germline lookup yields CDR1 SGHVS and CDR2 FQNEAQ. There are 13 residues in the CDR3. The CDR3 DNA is TGTGCCAGCAGTAATAGTCTAGGTTCACCCCTCCACTTT. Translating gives CASSNSLGSPLHF.